The T cell receptor (beta chain) described here comes from a study of control samples from healthy donors and cancer patients. Here immunoSEQ multiplex PCR was the method, and the copy in TCRdb shows in-frame clones only, minus some. Of about 120,000 clones in the sample, around 89% were seen once. The CDR3 sequence is 15 residues long. V shed 1 base and J shed 5 bases, with 11 bases lying between them. Germline CDR1 reads MNHEY; CDR2 reads SVGAGI. The V call is TRBV6-5, the J call TRBJ2-2; TRBD1 might be the D (6 bases). Sequencing input: blood. This TCR derives from a woman in her seventies in good health. DNA for the CDR3: TGTGCCAGCAGTTACTTACAGGGTGGAACCGGGGAGCTGTTTTTT. The encoded protein is CASSYLQGGTGELFF.